The clone carrying this TCR beta chain was detected only a few times. The time point here: patch test 3, about 24 weeks after DPC sensitization. The treatment is: therapeutic diphenylcyclopropenone sensitization with weekly scalp DPC. Venepuncture was done earlier than the placement of each patch test. This sample is part of a study of human T cells and chemical hapten exposure. Across the whole study: There were per-sample TCR yield variations, arising mainly from small pooled library volume differences.

A single record per CDR3 protein comes from TCRdb applying MiXCR to the RACE reads. The sample contains more than 95,000 distinct CDR3 sequences, under 35% of which appear only once. Deletions cut 5 bases from V and 6 bases from J, with 14 bases between. Germline lookup yields CDR1 SEHNR and CDR2 FQNEAQ (reference sequence). The CDR3 is made up of 13 amino acids. The gene calls are TRBV7-9 and TRBJ2-7; perhaps TRBD2 as D (7 bases). This sequence originates from a man aged 40-50 years with alopecia areata. Some clones in this sample may be carry-over from other donors' samples. The sequences come from whole blood, collected in connection with sensitization to the hapten diphenylcyclopropenone (DPC). DNA of the CDR3: TGTGCCAGCAGCCCTGAGGGGGGGCCCGAGCAGTACTTC. It codes for CASSPEGGPEQYF.